This T cell receptor (beta chain) comes out of a study of T cells after yellow fever vaccination. Points from the study as a whole: Contamination of FACS-sorted repertoires by abundant clonotypes from the bulk population could occur.

The germline gives CDR1 MGHRA, CDR2 YSYEKL. This CDR3 is 18 amino acids long. J gave up 5 bases and V 4 bases, and 16 bases lay outside the gene matches. A universal primer site and UMIs were added as TCR cDNA was made by 5'RACE template switching. TCRdb used MiXCR to reprocess the 5' RACE reads, holding one entry per CDR3 protein. The table shows hundreds of thousands of distinct CDR3 sequences, with roughly a sixth occurring only once. This clonotype was picked up a small number of times. Its antigen is still unknown. The V gene is TRBV4-1, the J gene TRBJ2-1; 8 nucleotides align to TRBD1. The sequence was collected from a man aged 18 to 30 who received the YFV17D yellow fever vaccine. This specimen consisted of PBMCs, obtained before the yellow fever booster vaccination. CDR3 residues: CASSPRDPGQGINNEQFF. CDR3 in DNA: TGCGCCAGCAGCCCCCGGGATCCCGGACAGGGAATAAACAATGAGCAGTTCTTC.